This T cell receptor beta chain was documented in a study of blood T cell repertoires in COVID-19. Turning to the study itself: Acute and convalescent COVID-19 samples came from the United States, Italy and Spain.

The junction had 13 bases not matched to a gene; V was cut back by 1 base and J by 12 bases. The germline V gene encodes CDR1 LGHNA and CDR2 YSLEER. The CDR3 runs to 16 residues. The age range of participants was about 18 to 100 years, with residence in roughly 25 US areas. Authors' analysis steps: From reference gene primer amplification, estimates of nucleated cell counts were derived. Assay used: immunoSEQ multiplex PCR; TCRdb lists only in-frame clones, some missing. The DNA gave D and trimming, while V, J and clone size come from that table. In the table there are 110,000 to 150,000 clones, around 86% of which are singletons.

Material: PBMCs or T cells enriched from blood (not recorded which). The origin of this receptor is a man aged 50 or older who had recovered from COVID-19. This chain links TRBV4-3 with TRBJ2-1; 9 bases fit TRBD2. The CDR3: CASSQGTSGYGDVQFF. The CDR3 DNA sequence: TGCGCCAGCAGCCAAGGAACTAGCGGGTATGGTGACGTGCAGTTCTTC.